This is a list of T cell receptor beta chains from one sample in a study of cytotoxic CD8 clonotypes in ibrutinib-treated CLL. Assay used: immunoSEQ multiplex PCR; TCRdb lists only in-frame clones, some missing. The table records some 150,000 clones, about 75% of them present only once. The sample was PBMCs, taken after 24 months of ibrutinib treatment. The origin of the receptors is a human donor with chronic lymphocytic leukemia. Each CDR3 is given with its conserved first and last residue. The D gene is left open where the match is weak. Clone size, where shown, is once, few, many, or a class for clones that have expanded.

V	size	J	D	CDR3	DNA
TRBV5-1	-	TRBJ1-2	TRBD1	CASSYGQGAGGYTF	TGCGCCAGCAGCTACGGACAGGGGGCGGGTGGCTACACCTTC
TRBV5-4	-	TRBJ2-3	-	CASSLGWGTDTQYF	TGTGCCAGCAGCTTGGGATGGGGCACAGATACGCAGTATTTT
TRBV9	-	TRBJ1-2	-	CASSVVAGYGYTF	TGTGCCAGCAGCGTAGTGGCGGGTTATGGCTACACCTTC
TRBV6-5	-	TRBJ1-6	-	CASGGDNYNSPLHF	TGTGCCAGCGGCGGGGACAACTATAATTCACCCCTCCACTTT
TRBV21-1	-	TRBJ1-2	-	CATPPRGDYGYTF	TGTGCCACCCCACCGCGGGGGGACTATGGCTACACCTTC
TRBV9	-	TRBJ1-5	-	CASSVARVGEGAGQPQHF	TGTGCCAGCAGCGTAGCTCGGGTGGGGGAAGGGGCCGGTCAGCCCCAGCATTTT
TRBV14	-	TRBJ1-2	-	CASSQVGFYGYTF	TGTGCCAGCAGCCAAGTCGGGTTCTATGGCTACACCTTC
TRBV27	-	TRBJ2-3	TRBD2	CASLGGGGDTQYF	TGTGCCAGCCTCGGCGGGGGTGGTGATACGCAGTATTTT
TRBV9	-	TRBJ1-1	-	CASSVAPGSGAFF	TGTGCCAGCAGCGTAGCCCCTGGGTCTGGGGCTTTCTTT
TRBV7-2	few	TRBJ2-5	TRBD2	CASSPTSGRRTQYF	TGTGCCAGCAGCCCGACTAGCGGGAGACGGACCCAGTACTTC
TRBV29-1	-	TRBJ2-3	TRBD1	CSVADRGGTDTQYF	TGCAGCGTGGCGGACAGGGGGGGCACAGATACGCAGTATTTT
TRBV5-1	-	TRBJ1-2	TRBD1	CASSWQGGDGYTF	TGCGCCAGCAGCTGGCAAGGGGGCGATGGCTACACCTTC
TRBV18	-	TRBJ2-2	-	CASSPPGGNGELFF	TGTGCCAGCTCACCACCGGGTGGGAACGGGGAGCTGTTTTTT
TRBV19	-	TRBJ1-1	TRBD1	CASSFRQGEAFF	TGTGCCAGTAGTTTCCGACAGGGCGAAGCTTTCTTT
TRBV18	-	TRBJ1-2	TRBD1	CASRDRKNYGYTF	TGTGCCAGCCGGGACAGGAAAAACTATGGCTACACCTTC
TRBV20-1	once	TRBJ2-5	-	CSAPLETQYF	TGCAGTGCTCCTTTGGAGACCCAGTACTTC
TRBV7-2	-	TRBJ1-1	-	CASSLSGGRGTEAFF	TGTGCCAGCAGCTTAAGTGGGGGCCGGGGCACTGAAGCTTTCTTT
TRBV21-1	-	TRBJ2-2	-	CASSKGPTTSGRNTGELFF	TGTGCCAGCAGCAAAGGCCCTACTACTAGCGGGAGGAACACCGGGGAGCTGTTTTTT
TRBV4-2	once	TRBJ2-3	-	CASSQERGGTIDTQYF	TGTGCCAGCAGCCAAGAAAGGGGCGGGACCATAGATACGCAGTATTTT
TRBV10-3	-	TRBJ2-7	TRBD2	CAIAGGLAGGEQYF	TGTGCCATCGCGGGGGGACTAGCGGGAGGCGAGCAGTACTTC
TRBV19	-	TRBJ1-1	TRBD1	CASSTTGVTEAFF	TGTGCCAGTAGTACGACAGGGGTAACTGAAGCTTTCTTT
TRBV6-8	-	TRBJ2-1	TRBD2	CASGVAGDYNEQFF	TGTGCCAGCGGTGTTGCGGGGGACTACAATGAGCAGTTCTTC
TRBV5-6	-	TRBJ2-5	TRBD1	CASSQQGVGQETQYF	TGTGCCAGCAGTCAACAGGGGGTTGGGCAAGAGACCCAGTACTTC
TRBV7-2	-	TRBJ1-5	-	CASSLVAGGNQPQHF	TGTGCCAGCAGCTTAGTGGCAGGGGGCAATCAGCCCCAGCATTTT
TRBV6-6	-	TRBJ2-5	-	CASSPVRGETQYF	TGTGCCAGCAGCCCCGTCCGAGGAGAGACCCAGTACTTC
TRBV4-2	many	TRBJ2-5	-	CASSQGVGETQYF	TGTGCCAGCAGCCAAGGGGTCGGGGAGACCCAGTACTTC
TRBV29-1	once	TRBJ1-2	-	CSVERPAAGYTF	TGCAGCGTTGAAAGGCCGGCGGCTGGCTACACCTTC
TRBV4-2	once	TRBJ2-2	-	CASSQGRVSGELFF	TGTGCCAGCAGCCAAGGGCGGGTCTCCGGGGAGCTGTTTTTT
TRBV4-2	-	TRBJ2-2	TRBD2	CASSHPAGGGTGELFF	TGTGCCAGCAGCCACCCCGCGGGGGGGGGCACCGGGGAGCTGTTTTTT
TRBV7-3	-	TRBJ1-1	-	CASSLDGDHEAFF	TGTGCCAGCAGCCTCGATGGGGACCATGAAGCTTTCTTT
TRBV19	many	TRBJ2-3	-	CATRGTSTDTQYF	TGTGCCACCAGGGGGACTAGCACAGATACGCAGTATTTT
TRBV28	few	TRBJ2-7	TRBD2	CASSQLAGGATYEQYF	TGTGCCAGCAGCCAACTAGCGGGAGGGGCGACCTACGAGCAGTACTTC
TRBV7-2	-	TRBJ1-5	TRBD1	CASSPGDRDQPQHF	TGTGCCAGCAGCCCAGGAGACAGGGATCAGCCCCAGCATTTT
TRBV7-2	-	TRBJ1-1	-	CASSSRGRDTEAFF	TGTGCCAGCAGCTCCCGGGGGAGAGACACTGAAGCTTTCTTT
TRBV11-2	-	TRBJ1-2	-	CASTHPGDYGYTF	TGTGCCAGCACCCACCCGGGAGACTATGGCTACACCTTC
TRBV5-1	-	TRBJ1-1	-	CASSSGQEAFF	TGCGCCAGCAGCTCGGGGCAAGAAGCTTTCTTT
TRBV5-5	-	TRBJ2-5	-	CASSLDAGGETQYF	TGTGCCAGCAGCTTAGACGCCGGGGGTGAGACCCAGTACTTC
TRBV13	-	TRBJ2-3	-	CASSLGSGSTDTQYF	TGTGCCAGCAGCTTAGGGTCGGGGAGCACAGATACGCAGTATTTT
TRBV7-3	-	TRBJ2-6	TRBD1	CASSLGQGRSGANVLTF	TGTGCCAGCAGCTTGGGACAGGGCCGCTCTGGGGCCAACGTCCTGACTTTC
TRBV5-4	-	TRBJ1-1	-	CATQTAQDTEAFF	TGTGCCACCCAGACAGCCCAAGACACTGAAGCTTTCTTT
TRBV10-3	-	TRBJ1-1	TRBD1	CAISERRAGGTEAFF	TGTGCCATCAGTGAGCGGAGGGCAGGGGGTACTGAAGCTTTCTTT
TRBV7-8	-	TRBJ2-7	TRBD1	CASSPIPGTGSSYEQYF	TGTGCCAGCAGCCCAATACCCGGGACAGGGAGCTCCTACGAGCAGTACTTC
TRBV5-4	once	TRBJ2-7	-	CASSPSTGGGYEQYF	TGTGCCAGCAGCCCTTCCACAGGGGGGGGCTACGAGCAGTACTTC
TRBV4-2	-	TRBJ1-5	-	CASSQDRYSNQPQHF	TGTGCCAGCAGCCAAGACAGGTATAGCAATCAGCCCCAGCATTTT